Presented here are 10 T cell receptor beta chains from one specimen sequenced in a study of OX40 agonist ivuxolimab in advanced cancers. TCRdb keeps only in-frame clones here, not all; method: immunoSEQ multiplex PCR. The top ten clones hold approximately 40% of a sample with 20,000 to 30,000 clones, 65% to 90% of them seen once. Sequenced material: CD4+ or CD8+ T cells sorted from blood, taken in a trial of the OX40 agonist ivuxolimab. All receptors come from an adult with an advanced solid tumor such as melanoma, head and neck, liver or kidney cancer.

This clone was seen just once. The chain is built from TRBV6-5 and TRBJ1-1, with D tentatively TRBD1 (6 bases). CDR1 MNHEY and CDR2 SVGAGI come from the germline V gene. Trimming removed 2 bases at V and 1 base at J, with 11 bases between. CDR3 size: 15 residues. The CDR3 DNA reads as TGTGCCAGCAGTTACCAGGGGAACGAGAACACTGAAGCTTTCTTT. As protein: CASSYQGNENTEAFF.

This clone was detected once. V is TRBV4-1 and J is TRBJ1-6; 7 bases are shared with TRBD1. The CDR3 runs 14 residues. The V gene end was trimmed by 0 bases and the J gene end by 7 bases; junction bases not matched to a gene: 0. The germline CDR1 and CDR2 sequences are MGHRA and YSYEKL. This CDR3 is CASSQDRGNSPLHF. The CDR3 bases are TGCGCCAGCAGCCAAGACAGGGGGAATTCACCCCTCCACTTT.

The J gene is TRBJ2-1, the V gene TRBV2; either TRBD1 or TRBD2 may fit D (5 bases each). Trimming removed 2 bases at V and 1 base at J, with 24 bases between. The CDR3 consists of 20 residues. Germline CDR1 reads SNHLY; CDR2 reads FYNNEI. CDR3 sequence reads: CASSEPLLSPLAGSYNEQFF. Written as DNA, the CDR3 is TGTGCCAGCAGTGAACCACTCCTTTCTCCTCTAGCAGGGTCCTACAATGAGCAGTTCTTC.

This rearrangement joins TRBV5-1 to TRBJ1-5; D gene ambiguous. The length of the CDR3 is 15 residues. V shed 1 base and J shed 2 bases, with 10 bases lying between them. CDR1 is SGHRS, CDR2 YFSETQ, per germline. The CDR3 DNA follows: TGCGCCAGCAGCTTGAGTGGGGTTGGCAATCAGCCCCAGCATTTT. Its protein product is CASSLSGVGNQPQHF.

This sequence joins TRBV19 and TRBJ1-5; TRBD1 might be the D (5 bases). CDR1 LNHDA and CDR2 SQIVND come from the germline V gene (reference sequence). The CDR3 is 15 residues long. V lost 3 bases, J lost 2 bases, and 11 bases lay in between. The CDR3 is CASSMGGSGNQPQHF. For the CDR3, the DNA is TGTGCCAGTAGTATGGGGGGATCGGGCAATCAGCCCCAGCATTTT.

The chain links TRBV15 to TRBJ2-1, with 7 bases aligning to TRBD2. Looked up from germline, CDR1 is LNHNV and CDR2 is YYDKDF (reference sequence). CDR3 length: 15 amino acids. Losses at the gene ends were 2 bases for V and 8 bases for J; bases not matched to a gene: 9. The CDR3 bases are TGTGCCACCAGCAGATCTGCGGGGGAGGTTGATGAGCAGTTCTTC. It is translated as CATSRSAGEVDEQFF. Combining the CDR3 with reference TRBV15 and TRBJ2-1 gives the whole variable domain DAMVIQNPRYQVTQFGKPVTLSCSQTLNHNVMYWYQQKSSQAPKLLFHYYDKDFNNEADTPDNFQSRRPNTSFCFLDIRSPGLGDTAMYLCATSRSAGEVDEQFFGPGTRLTVL.

This clone was picked up a small number of times. CDR3 nucleotides: TGTGCCAGCAGCTTAGTAGGGACTACCAGTGAGCAGTTCTTC. As protein: CASSLVGTTSEQFF. The chain is built from TRBV7-9 and TRBJ2-1; 7 bases match TRBD2. This CDR3 has 14 residues. V dropped 1 base and J dropped 9; count of bases not matched to a gene: 6. Germline-derived CDR1 and CDR2 are SEHNR and FQNEAQ (reference sequence).

The V gene is TRBV19, the J gene TRBJ2-1; TRBD1 might be the D (6 bases). This CDR3 is 14 amino acids long. V was shortened by 8 bases and J by 4 bases, with 15 bases between the two germline ends. In germline, CDR1 is LNHDA, CDR2 SQIVND (reference sequence). This chain's CDR3 is CASATSRGYNEQFF. The CDR3 bases are TGTGCCAGTGCGACCTCCAGGGGTTACAATGAGCAGTTCTTC.

The gene calls are TRBV7-8 and TRBJ1-1; unclear D gene. The CDR3 totals 12 residues. The germline V and J ends were trimmed by 5 bases and 6 bases, with 10 bases remaining between them. From germline, CDR1 is SGHVS and CDR2 FQNEAQ. CDR3 sequence: CASSLGPAEAFF. The CDR3 coding sequence is TGTGCCAGCAGCCTTGGCCCCGCTGAAGCTTTCTTT.

The J gene is TRBJ2-1, the V gene TRBV5-8; 11 bases are a match to TRBD2. With 1 base clipped from V and 8 bases from J, the junction kept 11 bases outside the gene matches. Germline loops: CDR1 SGHTS, CDR2 YDEGEE. This CDR3 region has 17 residues. The CDR3 sequence: CASSLRAMVAGGDEQFF. The CDR3, as DNA: TGTGCCAGCAGCTTGCGGGCTATGGTAGCGGGAGGGGATGAGCAGTTCTTC.